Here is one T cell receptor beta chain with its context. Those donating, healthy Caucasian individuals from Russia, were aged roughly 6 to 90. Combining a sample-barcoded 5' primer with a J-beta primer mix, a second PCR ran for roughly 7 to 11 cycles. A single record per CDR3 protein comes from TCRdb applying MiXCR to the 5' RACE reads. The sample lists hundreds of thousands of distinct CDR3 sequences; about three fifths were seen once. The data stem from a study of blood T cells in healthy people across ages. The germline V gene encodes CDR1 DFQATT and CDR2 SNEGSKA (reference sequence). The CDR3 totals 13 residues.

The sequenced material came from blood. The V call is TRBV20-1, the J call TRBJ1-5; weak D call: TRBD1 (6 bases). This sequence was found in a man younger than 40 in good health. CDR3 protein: CSAGGSYPQPQHF. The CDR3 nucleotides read TGCAGCGCCGGGGGCAGCTACCCTCAGCCCCAGCATTTT.